This T cell receptor beta chain stems from a study of human T cells and chemical hapten exposure. The sample holds a few counts of this clonotype. Individual cDNA molecules received unique molecular identifiers in the library. Under the authors' procedure: There were a median of approximately 88,000 TCRs per sample, with a range from roughly 20,000 to 750,000. TCRdb reprocessed the RACE reads with MiXCR, giving one entry per CDR3 protein. What appears here as the V and J calls and clone size reflects TCRdb's work, not the paper's. The sample carries 50,000 to 60,000 distinct CDR3 sequences, 12% recorded once. With 0 bases removed from V and 7 bases from J, the gap between germline ends came to 12 bases. This CDR3 is built from 13 residues. Germline V lookup: CDR1 SQVTM, CDR2 ANQGSEA. The sample's time point: patch test 3, about 24 weeks after DPC sensitization. The treatment: therapeutic diphenylcyclopropenone sensitization with weekly scalp DPC.

The specimen comprised whole blood, sampled in connection with sensitization to the hapten diphenylcyclopropenone (DPC). V is TRBV29-1 and J is TRBJ1-2, with D perhaps matching TRBD1 (6 bases). The TCR sequence derives from a man aged 25-45 years with alopecia areata. Some clones in this sample may be carry-over from other donors' samples. For the CDR3, the DNA is TGCAGCGTTGAAGATCTGGGGGGCTCTGGCTACACCTTC. The encoded protein is CSVEDLGGSGYTF.